These 14 T cell receptor beta chains originate from one sample sequenced in a study of early T cells in non-severe SARS-CoV-2 infection (dated by TCRdb to about 2021). The library was generated by 5' RACE. This sample was sequenced with a NextSeq 500. Through fastp at Q25 and MiXCR, TCRdb rebuilt clones from the public reads, retaining in-frame beta chains. Rows are unified per CDR3 protein, each entry keeping the most common DNA and genes. This sample lists about 83,000 distinct CDR3 sequences; more than 9% were detected once. Together, the top ten hold 7% to 9% of the sample. The sequencing used whole blood, collected at baseline. These receptors originate from an adult who was a healthcare worker with PCR-confirmed SARS-CoV-2 infection or an uninfected control (not recorded which).

Within the sample, this clonotype is medium-sized. This sequence joins TRBV5-5 and TRBJ2-1, with D uncertain. CDR3 length: 18 residues. V was clipped by 0 bases and J by 8 bases, with 24 bases between them. Per the germline V gene, CDR1 is SGHKS and CDR2 is YYEKEE (reference sequence). This CDR3 is CASSLEAAFTTWVDEQFF. The DNA of the CDR3 is TGTGCCAGCAGCTTGGAGGCAGCGTTCACTACCTGGGTTGATGAGCAGTTCTTC.

This clonotype was seen a handful of times. The J gene is TRBJ2-2, the V gene TRBV7-3; 8 bases match TRBD1. The CDR3 length is 17 residues. Germline loops: CDR1 SGHTA, CDR2 FQGTGA. After removal of 0 bases from V and 0 bases from J, the junction contained 3 bases not matched to a gene. For the CDR3, the DNA is TGTGCCAGCAGCTTAACCCGGGACAGGACGAACACCGGGGAGCTGTTTTTT. Protein sequence: CASSLTRDRTNTGELFF.

The chain is built from TRBV20-1 and TRBJ2-1; D gene ambiguous. Trimming cost V 7 bases and J 5 bases, with 3 bases left between them. The CDR3 is made up of 9 amino acids. The V gene's germline CDR1 is DFQATT and CDR2 SNEGSKA (reference sequence). The chain's CDR3 is CSVNNEQFF. DNA of the CDR3: TGCAGTGTTAACAATGAGCAGTTCTTC.

This clonotype came up a few times. This rearrangement joins TRBV29-1 to TRBJ2-2, with no clear D. Germline assignment: CDR1 SQVTM and CDR2 ANQGSEA. V was clipped by 7 bases and J by 0 bases, with 9 bases between them. This CDR3 comprises 13 residues. Written as DNA, the CDR3 is TGCAGCGGGGGAAGATCGAACACCGGGGAGCTGTTTTTT. The encoded protein is CSGGRSNTGELFF.

In its sample, this clonotype was seen a few times. This chain uses TRBV7-3 with TRBJ2-5; no firm D call. This CDR3 is built from 16 residues. Trimming stripped 2 bases from V and 2 bases from J, with 15 bases between. Germline values: CDR1 SGHTA, CDR2 FQGTGA. The CDR3 DNA is TGTGCCAGCAGCTTACTCCCCATTACAGATCAAGAGACCCAGTACTTC. Protein: CASSLLPITDQETQYF.

This clonotype ranks as medium-sized (0.01 to 0.1%). The chain joins TRBV25-1 to TRBJ2-7; D unresolved. The germline gives CDR1 MGHDK, CDR2 SYGVNS. This CDR3 has 14 amino acids. V lost 6 bases, J lost 0 bases, and 12 bases lay in between. The CDR3: CASRPVSSSYEQYF. Here the CDR3 DNA reads TGTGCCAGCAGGCCAGTCTCCAGCTCCTACGAGCAGTACTTC.

This clonotype was found many times. The chain combines TRBV7-8 with TRBJ2-3, with 10 bases lining up with TRBD2. The CDR3 extends over 17 amino acids. V dropped 5 bases and J dropped 0; count of bases not matched to a gene: 8. Per the germline V gene, CDR1 is SGHVS and CDR2 is FQNEAQ. The CDR3: CASSTVERGGSTDTQYF. CDR3 nucleotide sequence: TGTGCCAGCAGCACCGTTGAGCGGGGGGGAAGCACAGATACGCAGTATTTT.

This clonotype has only a few counts. This sequence joins TRBV5-4 and TRBJ2-3; the D is unclear. CDR3 length: 15 residues. Germline assignment: CDR1 SGHNT and CDR2 YYREEE (reference sequence). Trimming left V 5 bases short and J 0 bases short, with 13 bases between. DNA of the CDR3: TGTGCCAGCAGGCCAGCGCAAGCTAGCACAGATACGCAGTATTTT. Its protein product is CASRPAQASTDTQYF.

This clonotype was seen repeatedly, ten times or more. The CDR3 nucleotides are TGTGCCAGCAGCTTTAGACAGGGATCGGATACGCAGTATTTT. Translating it yields CASSFRQGSDTQYF. The J gene is TRBJ2-3, the V gene TRBV7-6; 7 bases fit TRBD1. CDR3 length: 14 residues. V lost 3 bases and J lost 6; bases outside the gene matches: 6. The germline V gene has CDR1 SGHVS and CDR2 FNYEAQ.

This clonotype was seen a few times. The rearrangement uses TRBV11-2 and TRBJ2-5, with D unclear. CDR1 is SGHAT and CDR2 is FQNNGV in the germline V gene. This CDR3 comprises 16 residues. The V end lost 1 base, the J end lost 5 bases, and 17 bases lay between the germline ends. CDR3 DNA sequence: TGTGCCAGCAGCTTAGGTCGGTGGGAAGGCAAGGAGACCCAGTACTTC. This gives the protein CASSLGRWEGKETQYF.

This chain uses TRBV28 with TRBJ2-5; TRBD2 matches 11 bases. The germline V gene encodes CDR1 MDHEN and CDR2 SYDVKM. The CDR3 consists of 16 residues. V dropped 5 bases and J dropped 4; count of bases not matched to a gene: 9. As DNA, the CDR3 is TGTGCCAGCAGTCCCCTAGCGGGAGGTCGGGGAGAGACCCAGTACTTC. The encoded protein is CASSPLAGGRGETQYF.

The sample holds many counts of this clonotype. The CDR3 reads CASSAPYQPQHF. In nucleotides, the CDR3 is TGTGCCAGCAGTGCCCCATATCAGCCCCAGCATTTT. This chain links TRBV27 with TRBJ1-5; D remains unclear. The ends were cut back, 5 bases at V and 5 bases at J, with 7 bases in the middle. CDR1 and CDR2 (germline): MNHEY, SMNVEV (reference sequence). CDR3 length: 12 residues.

This clonotype appeared many times. The CDR3 sequence: CSCPGFPEAFF. In nucleotides, the CDR3 is TGCAGCTGCCCGGGGTTCCCTGAAGCTTTCTTT. The rearrangement uses TRBV29-1 and TRBJ1-1; D gene uncertain. CDR3 size: 11 residues. Germline V lookup: CDR1 SQVTM, CDR2 ANQGSEA. Between the trimmed V and J ends, which lost 8 bases and 6 bases, there was a span of 13 bases.

This clonotype was observed a handful of times. The V call is TRBV3-1, the J call TRBJ2-7, with TRBD2 matching 9 bases. CDR3 length: 15 amino acids. Trimming at V came to 3 bases and at J to 0 bases, leaving 3 bases not matched to a gene. The germline CDR1 and CDR2 sequences are LGHDT and YNNKEL (reference sequence). CDR3 DNA sequence: TGTGCCAGCAGCCACAGCGGGAGGTCCTCCTACGAGCAGTACTTC. Its protein product is CASSHSGRSSYEQYF.